This T cell receptor (beta chain) stems from a study of T cells in Graves' hyperthyroidism and ophthalmopathy. Whole-study findings and limits: Most clonotypes expanded in the thyroid (above 0.001) were also present in blood.

Researchers took RNA transcripts and amplified the TCR beta CDR3 regions from them. HTBI primers were employed in a first-round RT-PCR of the TCR CDR3. TCRdb passed the multiplex PCR reads through MiXCR, listing each CDR3 protein once. The table has some 770,000 distinct CDR3 sequences, about a sixth seen once; the top ten hold 8.4%. To note about this clonotype: Its matching antigen is unknown.

Patients were excluded for uncontrolled infection, other autoimmune disease, pregnancy or lactation. Fresh 10 ml peripheral blood yielded PBMCs. The receptor's source is a man in his late teens or twenties with Graves' hyperthyroidism. Sample: blood.

The CDR3 reads CASRASTGGLSYEQYF. The CDR3 DNA sequence: TGTGCCAGCCGGGCCTCCACCGGGGGACTTTCCTACGAGCAGTACTTC. V is TRBV27 and J is TRBJ2-7, with D maybe TRBD2 (6 bases). Germline lookup yields CDR1 MNHEY and CDR2 SMNVEV (reference sequence). The ends were cut back, 8 bases at V and 1 base at J, with 21 bases in the middle. CDR3 length: 16 residues.